What follows describes a single T cell receptor beta chain. The data are from a study of blood T cells in healthy people across ages. A J-beta primer mix and a sample-barcoded 5' primer were used in a second PCR of about 6 to 12 cycles. Each CDR3 protein is one row after TCRdb ran MiXCR on the 5' RACE reads. Of about 1.6 million distinct CDR3 sequences detected, about 31% appear once; the ten largest clones hold approximately 10%. The receptor comes from a woman in her 30s in good health. The specimen was blood.

CDR3 protein: CASSELADREAEQFF. The CDR3 DNA follows: TGTGCCAGCAGCGAATTAGCGGACAGGGAAGCTGAGCAGTTCTTC. The rearrangement uses TRBV6-1 and TRBJ2-1; 8 bases are a match to TRBD1. This CDR3 contains 15 residues. Germline assignment: CDR1 MNHNS and CDR2 SASEGT. The V segment lost 6 bases and the J segment 9 bases; nucleotides outside the gene matches: 13.